Presented here are 9 T cell receptor beta chains from one specimen sequenced in a study of T cell responses to AZD1222 COVID-19 vaccine. Sequencing used immunoSEQ multiplex PCR; TCRdb keeps in-frame clones, though not all of them. The sample has around 140,000 clones; 92% are singletons. The specimen was peripheral blood, collected 28 days after the second AZD1222 dose. All receptors derive from an adult who received the AZD1222 COVID-19 vaccine.

This rearrangement joins TRBV7-9 to TRBJ2-2; a possible D gene is TRBD2 (6 bases). Germline CDR1 SEHNR, CDR2 FQNEAQ (reference sequence). The CDR3 is 15 residues long. V gave up 8 bases and J gave up 0 bases, with 13 bases separating them. The DNA for the CDR3 is TGTGCCAGCTTGGGACTGGCCGCGAACACCGGGGAGCTGTTTTTT. It specifies CASLGLAANTGELFF.

The rearrangement joins TRBV5-4 to TRBJ1-2; D not resolved. The V gene's germline CDR1 is SGHNT and CDR2 YYREEE (reference sequence). The CDR3 extends over 14 amino acids. Trimming took 1 base from V and 6 from J, leaving 13 bases between them. The DNA of the CDR3 is TGTGCCAGCAGCTTGATGCAAGGGTCTCATGGCTACACCTTC. Amino acid sequence: CASSLMQGSHGYTF.

The DNA of the CDR3 is TGTGCCAGCAGCTCTTACAATGAGCAGTTCTTC. Protein product: CASSSYNEQFF. The chain employs TRBV5-4 and TRBJ2-1; D is ambiguous. This CDR3 comprises 11 residues. Germline CDR1 and CDR2: SGHNT and YYREEE (reference sequence). Deletions cut 3 bases from V and 4 bases from J, with 2 bases between.

The rearrangement joins TRBV5-1 to TRBJ1-2; 11 bases are shared with TRBD1. J gave up 4 bases and V 3 bases, and 5 bases lay outside the gene matches. This CDR3 has 15 amino acids. Per germline, CDR1 SGHRS and CDR2 YFSETQ. The CDR3 DNA sequence: TGCGCCAGCAGCTCCAGCGGGACAGGGGGCTATGGCTACACCTTC. Protein: CASSSSGTGGYGYTF.

The V gene is TRBV3-1 (or the pseudogene TRBV3-2), the J gene TRBJ2-7, with D possibly matching TRBD2 (6 bases). The CDR3 loop spans 13 amino acids. Between the trimmed V and J ends, which lost 11 bases and 3 bases, there was a span of 17 bases. Germline CDR1 LGHDT, CDR2 YNNKEL (reference sequence). CDR3: CACGGIPLYEQYF. CDR3 nucleotides: TGTGCCTGTGGAGGGATCCCCCTCTACGAGCAGTACTTC.

In DNA form, the CDR3 reads TGTGCCAGCAGTAGAGGACAGCCGGCCCTTTACGAGCAGTACTTC. This encodes CASSRGQPALYEQYF. V and J are TRBV27 and TRBJ2-7; perhaps TRBD1 as D (6 bases). V dropped 5 bases and J dropped 4 bases, with 18 bases sitting between them. The germline V gene has CDR1 MNHEY and CDR2 SMNVEV (reference sequence). The CDR3 covers 15 residues.

The chain uses TRBV6-2 or TRBV6-3 and TRBJ1-2; no clear D. CDR3 length: 11 amino acids. Trimming took off 5 bases at V and 5 bases at J, with 6 bases between the two ends. Germline assignment: CDR1 MNHEY and CDR2 SVGEGT. CDR3 region: CASSPSYGYTF. CDR3 DNA: TGTGCCAGCAGTCCGAGTTATGGCTACACCTTC.

In DNA, the CDR3 is TGTGCCATCAAAAACCAAACGGGGCAGCCCCAGCATTTT. Translated, it gives CAIKNQTGQPQHF. The J gene is TRBJ1-5, the V gene TRBV10-3; D is uncertain. This CDR3 contains 13 residues. The germline CDR1 and CDR2 sequences are ENHRY and SYGVKD. V was trimmed by 7 bases and J by 7 bases, leaving 14 bases between them.

This chain connects TRBV25-1 to TRBJ2-7; TRBD1 aligns across 10 bases. Looked up from germline, CDR1 is MGHDK and CDR2 is SYGVNS. The CDR3 covers 17 residues. J was trimmed by 4 bases and V by 4 bases; bases with no gene match: 13. The CDR3 loop reads CASSGPPGTGALYEQYF. CDR3 nucleotide sequence: TGTGCCAGCAGTGGACCCCCCGGGACAGGGGCCCTATACGAGCAGTACTTC.